This TCR beta chain was recorded in a study of patients and donors after allogeneic stem cell transplantation. The ends were cut back, 5 bases at V and 5 bases at J, with 15 bases in the middle. Per the germline V gene, CDR1 is MNHNS and CDR2 is SASEGT. The CDR3 is 14 amino acids. MiXCR, run by TCRdb on the RT-PCR reads, gives a single entry per CDR3 protein. The table shows more than 850,000 distinct CDR3 sequences, with approximately 19% occurring only once. The genes are TRBV6-1 and TRBJ1-1; D might be TRBD1 (6 bases). This receptor was identified in a human donor who was either an allogeneic HSCT recipient or a stem cell or donor lymphocyte infusion donor (not recorded which). It is not recorded whose cells these are; they may come from a transplant donor. The sample was blood, either unsorted or a sorted T cell fraction (not recorded which). The CDR3 is CASSTSGGRTEAFF. The CDR3 DNA is TGTGCCAGCAGTACCTCGGGGGGGCGGACTGAAGCTTTCTTT.